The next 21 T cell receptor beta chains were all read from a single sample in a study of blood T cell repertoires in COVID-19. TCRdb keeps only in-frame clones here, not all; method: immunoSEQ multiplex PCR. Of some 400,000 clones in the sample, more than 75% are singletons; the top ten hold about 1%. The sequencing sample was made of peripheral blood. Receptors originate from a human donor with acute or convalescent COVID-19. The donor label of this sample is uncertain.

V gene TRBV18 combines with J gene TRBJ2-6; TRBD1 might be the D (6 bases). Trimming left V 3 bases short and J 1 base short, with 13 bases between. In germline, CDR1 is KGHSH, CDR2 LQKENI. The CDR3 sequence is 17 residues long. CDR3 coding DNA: TGTGCCAGCTCACCCAAATTAACAGGGTCTGGGGCCAACGTCCTGACTTTC. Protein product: CASSPKLTGSGANVLTF.

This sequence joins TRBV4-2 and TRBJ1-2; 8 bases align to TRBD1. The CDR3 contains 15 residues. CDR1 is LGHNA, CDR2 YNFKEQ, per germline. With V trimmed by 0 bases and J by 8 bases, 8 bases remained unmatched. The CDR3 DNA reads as TGTGCCAGCAGCCAAGATAGGGACAGGCCCCCCGGCTACACCTTC. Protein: CASSQDRDRPPGYTF.

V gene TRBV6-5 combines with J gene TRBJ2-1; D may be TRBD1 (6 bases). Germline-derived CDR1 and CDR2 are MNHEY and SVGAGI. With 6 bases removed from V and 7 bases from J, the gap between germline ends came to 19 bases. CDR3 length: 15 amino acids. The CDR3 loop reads CASRTRQAIGNEQFF. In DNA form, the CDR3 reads TGTGCCAGCAGAACCCGACAGGCGATCGGTAATGAGCAGTTCTTC.

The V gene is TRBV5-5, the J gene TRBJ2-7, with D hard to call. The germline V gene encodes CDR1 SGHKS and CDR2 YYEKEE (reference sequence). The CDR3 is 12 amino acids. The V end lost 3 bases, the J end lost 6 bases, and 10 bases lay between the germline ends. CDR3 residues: CASSSRLGEQYF. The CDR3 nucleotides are TGTGCCAGCAGCTCCCGCCTAGGCGAGCAGTACTTC. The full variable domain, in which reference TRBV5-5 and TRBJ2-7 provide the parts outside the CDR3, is DAGVTQSPTHLIKTRGQQVTLRCSPISGHKSVSWYQQVLGQGPQFIFQYYEKEERGRGNFPDRFSARQFPNYSSELNVNALLLGDSALYLCASSSRLGEQYFGPGTRLTVT.

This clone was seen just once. The CDR3 bases are TGTGCCAGCAGCAAGTGGCATATCTCCTACGAGCAGTACTTC. Translating it yields CASSKWHISYEQYF. The gene calls are TRBV21-1 and TRBJ2-7; the DNA was not compared with TRBD1, the D call given in the table. TRBV21-1 is given as a pseudogene. CDR3 length equals 14 residues.

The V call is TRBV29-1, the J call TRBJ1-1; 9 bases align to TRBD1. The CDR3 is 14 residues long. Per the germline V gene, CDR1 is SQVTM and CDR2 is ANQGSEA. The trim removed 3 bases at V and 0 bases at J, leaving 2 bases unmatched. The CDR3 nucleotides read TGCAGCGTTGATGGGACAGGGATGAACACTGAAGCTTTCTTT. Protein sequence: CSVDGTGMNTEAFF.

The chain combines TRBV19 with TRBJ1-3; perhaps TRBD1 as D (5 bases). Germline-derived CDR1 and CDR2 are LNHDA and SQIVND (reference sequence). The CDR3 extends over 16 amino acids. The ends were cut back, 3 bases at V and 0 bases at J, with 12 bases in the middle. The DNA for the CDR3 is TGTGCCAGTAGTATGCCAGGGTCGAGCTCTGGAAACACCATATATTTT. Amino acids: CASSMPGSSSGNTIYF.

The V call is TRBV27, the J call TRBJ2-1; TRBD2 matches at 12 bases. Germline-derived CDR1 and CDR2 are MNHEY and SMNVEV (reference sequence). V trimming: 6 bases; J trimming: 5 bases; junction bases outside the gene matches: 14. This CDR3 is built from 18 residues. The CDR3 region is CASRNLGLAGFRDNEQFF. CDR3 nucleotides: TGTGCCAGCAGGAATCTTGGACTAGCGGGGTTTAGGGACAATGAGCAGTTCTTC.

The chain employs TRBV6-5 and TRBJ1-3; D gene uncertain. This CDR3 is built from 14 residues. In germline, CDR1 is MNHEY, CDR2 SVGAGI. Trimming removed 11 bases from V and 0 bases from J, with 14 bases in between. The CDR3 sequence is CAGGTLSSGNTIYF. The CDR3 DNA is TGTGCCGGCGGTACCCTGAGCTCTGGAAACACCATATATTTT.

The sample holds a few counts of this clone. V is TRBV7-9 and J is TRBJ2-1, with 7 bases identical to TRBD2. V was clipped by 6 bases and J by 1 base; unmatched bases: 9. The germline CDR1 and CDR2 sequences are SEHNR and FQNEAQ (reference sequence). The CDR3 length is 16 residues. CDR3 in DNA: TGTGCCAGCAGTTGGGGGGGTCCTACTTCCTACAATGAGCAGTTCTTC. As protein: CASSWGGPTSYNEQFF.

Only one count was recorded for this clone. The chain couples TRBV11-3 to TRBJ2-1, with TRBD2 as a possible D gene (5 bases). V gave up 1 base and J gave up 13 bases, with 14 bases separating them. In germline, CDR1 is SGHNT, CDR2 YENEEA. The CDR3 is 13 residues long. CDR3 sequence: CASSLATGWDQFF. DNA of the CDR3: TGTGCCAGCAGCTTAGCCACGGGGTGGGATCAGTTCTTC.

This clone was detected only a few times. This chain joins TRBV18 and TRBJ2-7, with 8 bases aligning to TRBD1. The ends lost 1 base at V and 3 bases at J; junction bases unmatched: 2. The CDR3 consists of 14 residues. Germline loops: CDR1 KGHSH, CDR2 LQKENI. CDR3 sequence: CASSPRQGHYEQYF. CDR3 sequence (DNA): TGTGCCAGCTCACCACGACAGGGGCACTACGAGCAGTACTTC.

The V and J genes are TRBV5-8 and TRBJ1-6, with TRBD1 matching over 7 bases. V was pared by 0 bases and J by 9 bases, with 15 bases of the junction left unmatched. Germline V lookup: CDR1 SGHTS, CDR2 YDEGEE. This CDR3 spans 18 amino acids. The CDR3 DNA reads TGTGCCAGCAGCTTGGCTACATCGACAGGGATAGGGGTTTCACCCCTCCACTTT. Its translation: CASSLATSTGIGVSPLHF. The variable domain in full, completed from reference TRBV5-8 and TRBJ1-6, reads EAGVTQSPTHLIKTRGQQATLRCSPISGHTSVYWYQQALGLGLQFLLWYDEGEERNRGNFPPRFSGRQFPNYSSELNVNALELEDSALYLCASSLATSTGIGVSPLHFGNGTRLTVT.

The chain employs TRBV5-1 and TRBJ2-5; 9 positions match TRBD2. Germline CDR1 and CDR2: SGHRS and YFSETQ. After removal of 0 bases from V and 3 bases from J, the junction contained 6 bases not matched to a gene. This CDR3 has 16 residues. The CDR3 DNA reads TGCGCCAGCAGCTTGGCGGGACTAGCTGGGGAAGAGACCCAGTACTTC. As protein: CASSLAGLAGEETQYF.

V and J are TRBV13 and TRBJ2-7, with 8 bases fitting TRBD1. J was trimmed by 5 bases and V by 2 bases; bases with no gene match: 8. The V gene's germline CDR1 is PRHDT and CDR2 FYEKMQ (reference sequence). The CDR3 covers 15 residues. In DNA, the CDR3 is TGTGCCAGCAGCTTACTCGGACAGGGTGGAGACGAGCAGTACTTC. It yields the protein CASSLLGQGGDEQYF.

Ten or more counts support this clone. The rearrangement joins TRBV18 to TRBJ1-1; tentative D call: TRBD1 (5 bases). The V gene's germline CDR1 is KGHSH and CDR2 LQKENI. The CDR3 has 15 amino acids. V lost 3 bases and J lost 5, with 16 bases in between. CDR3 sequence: CASSPPGESGTEAFF. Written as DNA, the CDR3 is TGTGCCAGCTCACCCCCGGGGGAGAGTGGGACTGAAGCTTTCTTT.

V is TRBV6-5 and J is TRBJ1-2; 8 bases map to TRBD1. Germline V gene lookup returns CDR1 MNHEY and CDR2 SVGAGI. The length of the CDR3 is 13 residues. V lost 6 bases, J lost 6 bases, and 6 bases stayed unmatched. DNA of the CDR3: TGTGCCAGCAGCTCTCGGACAGGGAATGGCTACACCTTC. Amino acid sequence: CASSSRTGNGYTF.

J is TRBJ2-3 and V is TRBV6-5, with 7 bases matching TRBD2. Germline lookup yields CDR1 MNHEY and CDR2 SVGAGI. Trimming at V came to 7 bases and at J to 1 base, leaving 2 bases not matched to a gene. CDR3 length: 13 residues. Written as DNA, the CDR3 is TGTGCCAGCACCCGGGGGGGCACAGATACGCAGTATTTT. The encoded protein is CASTRGGTDTQYF.

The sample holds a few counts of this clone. The DNA for the CDR3 is TGTGCCAGTAGTCCCGCGGGACAGGGGGTACGGGGTCTACGTGGCTACACCTTC. This translates into CASSPAGQGVRGLRGYTF. This chain joins TRBV19 and TRBJ1-2; 11 bases are a match to TRBD1. The CDR3 contains 18 residues. The germline gives CDR1 LNHDA, CDR2 SQIVND (reference sequence). Trimming cost V 5 bases and J 7 bases; bases outside gene matches: 18.

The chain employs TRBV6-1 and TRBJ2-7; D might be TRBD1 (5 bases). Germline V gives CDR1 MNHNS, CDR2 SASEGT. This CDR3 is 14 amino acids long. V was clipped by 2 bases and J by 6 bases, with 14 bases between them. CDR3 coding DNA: TGTGCCAGCAGTGAAAAACAGGACGAGTCCGAGCAGTACTTC. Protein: CASSEKQDESEQYF.

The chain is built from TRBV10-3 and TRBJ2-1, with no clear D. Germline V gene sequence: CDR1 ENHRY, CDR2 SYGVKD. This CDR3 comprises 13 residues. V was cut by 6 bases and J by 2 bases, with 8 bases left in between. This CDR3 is CAISGATYNEQFF. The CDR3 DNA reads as TGTGCCATCAGCGGAGCTACCTACAATGAGCAGTTCTTC.